This TCR beta chain was documented in a study of cytomegalovirus exposure and HLA in healthy donors. Study summary: Across under 450 genotyped donors, around 80% landed in the Caucasian-associated ancestry cluster.

PCR involved 60 Vbeta and 13 Jbeta primers. Some clones are missing from TCRdb's copy, which holds only in-frame ones; the method was immunoSEQ multiplex PCR. Altogether more than 130,000 clones are present, over 70% being singletons, with the ten largest covering less than 3.5%. Nominal health characterized the donors when sampled, though unrecorded immune exposures were likely. As for this clone: Its antigen remains unidentified.

From germline, CDR1 is SNHLY and CDR2 FYNNEI. CDR3 length: 14 amino acids. V dropped 4 bases and J dropped 1 base, with 10 bases sitting between them. Study outcomes and limitations: A later analysis linked a missense DCLRE1C variant to TCR beta V- and J-gene trimming.

The sample was PBMCs. The clonotype was recovered from a male donor in good health and CMV-seronegative. This sequence joins TRBV2 and TRBJ1-1, with unresolved D. This CDR3 reads CASSVESGNTEAFF. CDR3 sequence (DNA): TGTGCCAGCAGTGTTGAGTCAGGGAACACTGAAGCTTTCTTT.